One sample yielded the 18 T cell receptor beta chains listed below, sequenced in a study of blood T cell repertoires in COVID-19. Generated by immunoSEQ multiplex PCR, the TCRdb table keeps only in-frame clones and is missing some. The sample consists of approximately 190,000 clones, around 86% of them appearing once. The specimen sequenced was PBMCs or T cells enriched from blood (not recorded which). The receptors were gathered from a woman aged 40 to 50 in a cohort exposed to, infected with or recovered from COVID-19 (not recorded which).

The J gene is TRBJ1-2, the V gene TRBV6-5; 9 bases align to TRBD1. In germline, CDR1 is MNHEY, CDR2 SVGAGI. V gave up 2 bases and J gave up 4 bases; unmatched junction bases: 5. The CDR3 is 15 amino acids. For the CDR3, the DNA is TGTGCCAGCAGTTACCGCGGACAGGGGACCTATGGCTACACCTTC. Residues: CASSYRGQGTYGYTF.

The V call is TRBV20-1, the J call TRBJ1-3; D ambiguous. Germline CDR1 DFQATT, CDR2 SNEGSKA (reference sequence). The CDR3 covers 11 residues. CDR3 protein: CRGISGNTIYF. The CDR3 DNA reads TGCAGGGGCATCTCTGGAAACACCATATATTTT.

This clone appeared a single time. The CDR3 DNA is TGTGCCAGCAGCCAAGTTGGCCGGGGAAGTCCCGAAAAACTGTTTTTT. Translating it yields CASSQVGRGSPEKLFF. The chain links TRBV3-1 (or the pseudogene TRBV3-2) to TRBJ1-4, with D unclear. CDR1 and CDR2 (germline): LGHDT, YNNKEL (reference sequence). The CDR3 runs 16 residues. V was trimmed by 1 base and J by 8 bases, leaving 17 bases between them.

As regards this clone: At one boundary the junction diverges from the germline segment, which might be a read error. CDR3 in DNA: TGTGCCAGCTCTCCACGAGGGACAGGGAAATACGAGCAGTACTTC. It encodes CASSPRGTGKYEQYF. The chain combines TRBV18 with TRBJ2-7, with TRBD1 matching 9 bases. The length of the CDR3 is 15 residues. Germline CDR1 reads KGHSH; CDR2 reads LQKENI.

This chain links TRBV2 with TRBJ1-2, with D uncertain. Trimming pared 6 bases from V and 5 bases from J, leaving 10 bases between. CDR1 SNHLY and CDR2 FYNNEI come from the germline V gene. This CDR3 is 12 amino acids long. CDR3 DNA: TGTGCCAGCAGGGAGGGAGGGTATGGCTACACCTTC. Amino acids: CASREGGYGYTF.

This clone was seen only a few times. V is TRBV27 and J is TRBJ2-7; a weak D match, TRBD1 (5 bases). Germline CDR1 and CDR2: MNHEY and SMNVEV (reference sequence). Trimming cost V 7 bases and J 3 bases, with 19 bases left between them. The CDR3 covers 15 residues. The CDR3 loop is CASNRSPRESYEQYF. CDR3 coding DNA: TGTGCCAGCAACAGGAGCCCCCGAGAAAGCTACGAGCAGTACTTC.

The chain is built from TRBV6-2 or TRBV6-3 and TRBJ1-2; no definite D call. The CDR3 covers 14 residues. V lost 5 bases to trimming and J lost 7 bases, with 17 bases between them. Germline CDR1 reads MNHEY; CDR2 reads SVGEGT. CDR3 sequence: CASSLSYSPGGYTF. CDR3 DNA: TGTGCCAGCAGTCTCTCGTATTCCCCAGGTGGCTACACCTTC.

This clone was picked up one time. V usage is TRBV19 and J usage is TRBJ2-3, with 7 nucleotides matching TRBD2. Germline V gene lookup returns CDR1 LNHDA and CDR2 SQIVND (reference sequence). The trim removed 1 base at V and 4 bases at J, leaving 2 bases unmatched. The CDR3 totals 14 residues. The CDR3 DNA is TGTGCCAGTAGTATAGGACTAGCTGCAGATACGCAGTATTTT. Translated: CASSIGLAADTQYF.

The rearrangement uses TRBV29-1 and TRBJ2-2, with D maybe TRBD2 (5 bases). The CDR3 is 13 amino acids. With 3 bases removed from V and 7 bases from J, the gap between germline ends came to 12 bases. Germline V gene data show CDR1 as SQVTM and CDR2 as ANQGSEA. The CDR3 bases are TGCAGCGTTGAGGGTAGTAGCGTCGGGGAGCTGTTTTTT. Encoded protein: CSVEGSSVGELFF.

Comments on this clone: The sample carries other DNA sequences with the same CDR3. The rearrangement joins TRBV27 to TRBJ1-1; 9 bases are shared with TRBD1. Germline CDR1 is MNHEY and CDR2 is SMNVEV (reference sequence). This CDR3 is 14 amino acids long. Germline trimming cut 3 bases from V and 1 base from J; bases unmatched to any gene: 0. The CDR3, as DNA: TGTGCCAGCAGTTTGGACAGGGGGAACACTGAAGCTTTCTTT. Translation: CASSLDRGNTEAFF.

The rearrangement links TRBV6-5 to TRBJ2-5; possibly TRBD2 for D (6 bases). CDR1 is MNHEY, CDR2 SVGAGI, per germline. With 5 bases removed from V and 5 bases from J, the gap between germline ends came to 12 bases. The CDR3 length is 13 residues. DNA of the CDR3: TGTGCCAGCAGTCATGGAGGGCGGGAGACCCAGTACTTC. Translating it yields CASSHGGRETQYF.

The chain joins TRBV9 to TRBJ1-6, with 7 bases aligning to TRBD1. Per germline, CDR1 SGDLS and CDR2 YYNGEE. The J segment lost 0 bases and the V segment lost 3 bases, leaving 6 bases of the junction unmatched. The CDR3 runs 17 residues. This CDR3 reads CASSAREGASYNSPLHF. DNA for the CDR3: TGTGCCAGCAGCGCCCGGGAGGGGGCCTCCTATAATTCACCCCTCCACTTT.

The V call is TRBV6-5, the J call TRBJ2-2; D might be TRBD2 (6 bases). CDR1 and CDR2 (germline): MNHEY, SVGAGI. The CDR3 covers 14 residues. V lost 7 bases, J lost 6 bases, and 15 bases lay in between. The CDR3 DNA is TGTGCCAGCATCAGAGACCCGGGGGCCGGGGAGCTGTTTTTT. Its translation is CASIRDPGAGELFF.

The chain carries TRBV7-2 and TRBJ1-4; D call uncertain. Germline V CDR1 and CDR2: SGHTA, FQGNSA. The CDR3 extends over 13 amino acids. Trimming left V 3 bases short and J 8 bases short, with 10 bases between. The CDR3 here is CASSLNAGEKLFF. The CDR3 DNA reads TGTGCCAGCAGCTTGAACGCAGGAGAAAAACTGTTTTTT.

This chain's CDR3 is CASSFPGQGVYEQYF. Written as DNA, the CDR3 is TGTGCCAGCAGCTTTCCGGGACAGGGGGTTTACGAGCAGTACTTC. The chain is built from TRBV11-2 and TRBJ2-7; 11 bases are a match to TRBD1. V lost 3 bases and J lost 4; bases outside the gene matches: 5. CDR1 is SGHAT and CDR2 is FQNNGV in the germline V gene. The CDR3 totals 15 residues.

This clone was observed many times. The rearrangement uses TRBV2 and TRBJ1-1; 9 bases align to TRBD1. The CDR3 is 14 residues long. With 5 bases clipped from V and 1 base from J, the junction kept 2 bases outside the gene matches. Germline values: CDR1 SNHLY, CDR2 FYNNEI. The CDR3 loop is CASSQQGANTEAFF. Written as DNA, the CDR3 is TGTGCCAGCAGTCAACAGGGGGCGAACACTGAAGCTTTCTTT.

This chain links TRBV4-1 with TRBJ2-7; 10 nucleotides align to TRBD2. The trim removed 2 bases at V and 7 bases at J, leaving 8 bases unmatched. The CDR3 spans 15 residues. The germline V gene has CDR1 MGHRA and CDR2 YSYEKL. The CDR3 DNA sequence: TGCGCCAGCAGCCAAAAGACTAGCGGGTCCCTAGAGCAGTACTTC. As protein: CASSQKTSGSLEQYF.

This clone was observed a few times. CDR3 loop: CASSLYSGRDNEQFF. The CDR3 DNA reads TGTGCCAGCAGTTTATATAGCGGGAGGGACAATGAGCAGTTCTTC. This chain joins TRBV27 and TRBJ2-1, with 11 positions matching TRBD2. V lost 1 base and J lost 5; bases outside the gene matches: 1. The germline V gene encodes CDR1 MNHEY and CDR2 SMNVEV (reference sequence). This CDR3 contains 15 residues.